This TCR beta chain derives from a study of T cell repertoires in cytomegalovirus infection. In TCRdb, the reads were re-called with MiXCR into one record per CDR3 protein. The sample contains approximately 260,000 distinct CDR3 sequences, around 20% of which appear only once. Concerning this clonotype: Its antigen is not identified.

Germline trimming cut 6 bases from V and 4 bases from J; bases unmatched to any gene: 7. The germline CDR1 and CDR2 sequences are SNHLY and FYNNEI. The CDR3 loop spans 14 amino acids. The receptor's source is a human donor in good health (CMV status not recorded). Some clones in this sample may be carry-over from other donors' samples. The chain combines TRBV2 with TRBJ1-1, with 8 bases matching TRBD1. Specimen: cultured PBMCs, collected from culture after CMV antigen stimulation. The CDR3 spells CASRENTGGTEAFF. The CDR3 bases are TGTGCCAGCAGGGAGAATACAGGGGGCACTGAAGCTTTCTTT.